This TCR beta chain emerged from a study of blood T cell repertoires in COVID-19. The overall study: Acute and convalescent COVID-19 samples came from the United States, Italy and Spain. From T cells, B-cell-depleted T cells, or PBMCs came the material, which was cDNA or gDNA.

Here immunoSEQ multiplex PCR was the method, and the copy in TCRdb shows in-frame clones only, minus some. The sample records roughly 100,000 clones, 88% being singletons. This receptor was taken from a man aged 50-60 years with COVID-19, enrolled during active disease. Sequencing was performed on peripheral blood.

DNA for the CDR3: TGTGCCAGCAGCTTGGCACGGGTTGTGAACACTGAAGCTTTCTTT. This gives the protein CASSLARVVNTEAFF. V and J are TRBV5-4 and TRBJ1-1; D is unclear. The germline V gene has CDR1 SGHNT and CDR2 YYREEE (reference sequence). V was shortened by 0 bases and J by 0 bases, with 9 bases between the two germline ends. The CDR3 is made up of 15 amino acids.